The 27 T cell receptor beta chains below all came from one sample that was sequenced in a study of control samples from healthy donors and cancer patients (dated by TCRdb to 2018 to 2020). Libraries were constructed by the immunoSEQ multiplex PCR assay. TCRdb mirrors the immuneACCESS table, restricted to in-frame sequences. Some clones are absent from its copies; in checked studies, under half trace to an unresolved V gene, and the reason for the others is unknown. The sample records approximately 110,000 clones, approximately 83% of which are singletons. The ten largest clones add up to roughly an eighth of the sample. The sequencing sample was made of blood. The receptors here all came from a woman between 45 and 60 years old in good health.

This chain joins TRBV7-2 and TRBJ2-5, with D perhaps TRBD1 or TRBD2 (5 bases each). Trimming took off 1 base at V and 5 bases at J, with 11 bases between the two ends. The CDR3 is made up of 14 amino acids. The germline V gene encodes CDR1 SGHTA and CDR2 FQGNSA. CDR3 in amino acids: CASSLDWGSETQYF. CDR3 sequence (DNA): TGTGCCAGCAGCTTAGATTGGGGGAGCGAGACCCAGTACTTC.

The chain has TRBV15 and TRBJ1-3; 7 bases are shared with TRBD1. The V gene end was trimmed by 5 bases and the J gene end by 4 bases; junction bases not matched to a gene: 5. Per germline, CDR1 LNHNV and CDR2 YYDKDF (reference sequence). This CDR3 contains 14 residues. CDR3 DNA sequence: TGTGCCACCAGCCCTGACAGGGTAGGAAACACCATATATTTT. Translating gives CATSPDRVGNTIYF.

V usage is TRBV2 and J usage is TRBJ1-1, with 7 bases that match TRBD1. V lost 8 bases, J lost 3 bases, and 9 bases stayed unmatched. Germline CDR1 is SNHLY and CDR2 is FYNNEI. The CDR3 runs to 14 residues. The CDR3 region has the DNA TGTGCCAGCTCCTGGGACAGCCGGTACACTGAAGCTTTCTTT. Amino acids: CASSWDSRYTEAFF.

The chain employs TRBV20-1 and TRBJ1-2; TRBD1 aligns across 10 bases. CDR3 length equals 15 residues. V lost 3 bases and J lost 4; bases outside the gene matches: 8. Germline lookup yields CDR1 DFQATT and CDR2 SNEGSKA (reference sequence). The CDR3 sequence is CSASPSGQGSYGYTF. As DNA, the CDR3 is TGCAGTGCTAGTCCCTCGGGACAGGGGAGCTATGGCTACACCTTC.

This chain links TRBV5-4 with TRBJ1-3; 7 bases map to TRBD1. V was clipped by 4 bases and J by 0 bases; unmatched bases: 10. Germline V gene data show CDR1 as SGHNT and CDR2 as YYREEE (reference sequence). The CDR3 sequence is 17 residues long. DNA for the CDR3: TGTGCCAGCAGCCCAAGACAGGGTGGGTCCTCTGGAAACACCATATATTTT. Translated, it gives CASSPRQGGSSGNTIYF. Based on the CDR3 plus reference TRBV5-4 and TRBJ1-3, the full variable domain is ETGVTQSPTHLIKTRGQQVTLRCSSQSGHNTVSWYQQALGQGPQFIFQYYREEENGRGNFPPRFSGLQFPNYSSELNVNALELDDSALYLCASSPRQGGSSGNTIYFGEGSWLTVV.

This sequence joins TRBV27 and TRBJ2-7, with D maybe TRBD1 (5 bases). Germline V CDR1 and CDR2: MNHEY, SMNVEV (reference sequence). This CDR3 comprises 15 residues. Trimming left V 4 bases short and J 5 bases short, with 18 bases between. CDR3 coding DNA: TGTGCCAGCAGTTCCCGGACACCGCCCTTGGACGAGCAGTACTTC. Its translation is CASSSRTPPLDEQYF.

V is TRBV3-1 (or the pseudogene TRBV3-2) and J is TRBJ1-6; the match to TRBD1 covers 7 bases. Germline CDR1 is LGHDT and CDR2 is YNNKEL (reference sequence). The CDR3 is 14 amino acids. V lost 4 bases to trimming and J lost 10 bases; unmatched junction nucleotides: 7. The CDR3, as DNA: TGTGCCAGCAGCCCCGAGGGGGCGAGATCACCCCTCCACTTT. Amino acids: CASSPEGARSPLHF.

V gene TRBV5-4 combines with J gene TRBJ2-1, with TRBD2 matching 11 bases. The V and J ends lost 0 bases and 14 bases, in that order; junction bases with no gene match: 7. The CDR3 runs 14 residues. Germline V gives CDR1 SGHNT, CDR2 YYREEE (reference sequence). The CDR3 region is CASSLALAGGREFF. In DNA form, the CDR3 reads TGTGCCAGCAGCTTGGCTCTAGCGGGGGGCCGGGAGTTCTTC.

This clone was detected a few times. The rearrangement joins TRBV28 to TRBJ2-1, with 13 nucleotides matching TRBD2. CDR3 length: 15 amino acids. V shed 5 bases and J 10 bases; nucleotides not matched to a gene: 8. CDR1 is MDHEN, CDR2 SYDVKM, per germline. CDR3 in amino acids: CASSPGTSGVREQFF. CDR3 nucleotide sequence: TGTGCCAGCAGTCCCGGGACTAGCGGGGTCCGAGAGCAGTTCTTC.

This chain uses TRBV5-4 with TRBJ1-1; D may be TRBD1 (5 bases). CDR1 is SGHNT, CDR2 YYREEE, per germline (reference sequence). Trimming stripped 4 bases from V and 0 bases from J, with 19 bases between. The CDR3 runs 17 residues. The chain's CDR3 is CASSPFGGGFMNTEAFF. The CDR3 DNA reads TGTGCCAGCAGCCCTTTCGGGGGGGGGTTCATGAACACTGAAGCTTTCTTT. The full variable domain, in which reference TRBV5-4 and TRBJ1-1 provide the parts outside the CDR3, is ETGVTQSPTHLIKTRGQQVTLRCSSQSGHNTVSWYQQALGQGPQFIFQYYREEENGRGNFPPRFSGLQFPNYSSELNVNALELDDSALYLCASSPFGGGFMNTEAFFGQGTRLTVV.

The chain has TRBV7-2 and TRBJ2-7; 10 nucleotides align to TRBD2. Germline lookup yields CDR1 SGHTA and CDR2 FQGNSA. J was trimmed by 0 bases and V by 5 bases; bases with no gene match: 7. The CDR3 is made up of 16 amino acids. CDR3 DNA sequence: TGTGCCAGCAGCCTTCAACTAGCGGGGAGCTCCTACGAGCAGTACTTC. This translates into CASSLQLAGSSYEQYF.

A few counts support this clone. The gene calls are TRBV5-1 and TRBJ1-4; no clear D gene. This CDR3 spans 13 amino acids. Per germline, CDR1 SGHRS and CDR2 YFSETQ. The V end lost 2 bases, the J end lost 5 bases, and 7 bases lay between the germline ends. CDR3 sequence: CASSFPGNEKLFF. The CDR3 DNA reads TGCGCCAGCAGCTTTCCTGGAAATGAAAAACTGTTTTTT.

The CDR3 protein is CASSKGGGSGYTF. CDR3 sequence (DNA): TGTGCCAGCAGTAAAGGGGGAGGAAGCGGCTACACCTTC. The chain carries TRBV27 and TRBJ1-2; D perhaps matches TRBD1 (6 bases). Germline CDR1 and CDR2: MNHEY and SMNVEV (reference sequence). The CDR3 totals 13 residues. Trimming removed 5 bases from V and 8 bases from J, with 15 bases in between.

The CDR3 DNA sequence: TGTGCCAGCAGCCTCTCTCATTCCCCTGGGGCCAACGTCCTGACTTTC. Amino acid sequence: CASSLSHSPGANVLTF. The rearrangement uses TRBV7-2 and TRBJ2-6; D remains unclear. The CDR3 runs 16 residues. Germline CDR1 is SGHTA and CDR2 is FQGNSA. The V end was cut by 5 bases, the J end by 2 bases, with 13 bases between.

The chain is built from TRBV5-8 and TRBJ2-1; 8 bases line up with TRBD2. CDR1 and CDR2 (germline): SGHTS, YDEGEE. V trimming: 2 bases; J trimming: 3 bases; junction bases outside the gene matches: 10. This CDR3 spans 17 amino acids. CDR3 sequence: CASSFRVGGRRYNEQFF. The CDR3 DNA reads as TGTGCCAGCAGCTTTAGGGTCGGCGGGAGGCGCTACAATGAGCAGTTCTTC.

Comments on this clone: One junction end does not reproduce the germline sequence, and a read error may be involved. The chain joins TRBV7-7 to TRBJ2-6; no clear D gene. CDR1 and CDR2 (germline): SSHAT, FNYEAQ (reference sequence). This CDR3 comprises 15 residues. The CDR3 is CASSLSRSGANVLTF. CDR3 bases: TGTGCTAGCAGCTTATCGCGCTCTGGGGCCAACGTCCTGACTTTC.

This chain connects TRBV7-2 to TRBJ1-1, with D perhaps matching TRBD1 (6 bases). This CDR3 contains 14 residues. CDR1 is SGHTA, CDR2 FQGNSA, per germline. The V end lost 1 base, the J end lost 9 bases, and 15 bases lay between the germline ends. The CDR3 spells CASSLEQGVRKAFF. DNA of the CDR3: TGTGCCAGCAGCTTAGAACAGGGTGTAAGGAAAGCTTTCTTT. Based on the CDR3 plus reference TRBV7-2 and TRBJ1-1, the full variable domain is GAGVSQSPSNKVTEKGKDVELRCDPISGHTALYWYRQSLGQGLEFLIYFQGNSAPDKSGLPSDRFSAERTGGSVSTLTIQRTQQEDSAVYLCASSLEQGVRKAFFGQGTRLTVV.

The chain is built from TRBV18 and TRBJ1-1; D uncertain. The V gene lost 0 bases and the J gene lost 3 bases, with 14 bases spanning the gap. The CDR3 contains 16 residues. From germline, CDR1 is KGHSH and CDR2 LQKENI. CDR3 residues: CASSPPGRVRDTEAFF. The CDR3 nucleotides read TGTGCCAGCTCACCACCTGGTCGGGTTCGGGACACTGAAGCTTTCTTT.

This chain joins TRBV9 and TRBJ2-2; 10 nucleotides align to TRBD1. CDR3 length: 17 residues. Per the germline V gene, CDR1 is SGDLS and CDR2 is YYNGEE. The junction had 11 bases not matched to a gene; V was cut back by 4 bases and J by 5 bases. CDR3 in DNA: TGTGCCAGCAGCTTCCGGGACAGGGGAGTAGGGACCGGGGAGCTGTTTTTT. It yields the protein CASSFRDRGVGTGELFF.

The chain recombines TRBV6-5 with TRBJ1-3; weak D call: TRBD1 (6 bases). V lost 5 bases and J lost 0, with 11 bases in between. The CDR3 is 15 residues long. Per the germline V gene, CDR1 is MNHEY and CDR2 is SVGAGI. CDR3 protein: CASSPGQSSGNTIYF. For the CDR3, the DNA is TGTGCCAGCAGTCCCGGACAGAGCTCTGGAAACACCATATATTTT.

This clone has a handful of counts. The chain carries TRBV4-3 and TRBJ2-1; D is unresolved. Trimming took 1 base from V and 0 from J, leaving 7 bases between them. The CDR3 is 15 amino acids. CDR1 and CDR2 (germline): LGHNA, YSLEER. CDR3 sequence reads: CASSQGVGSYNEQFF. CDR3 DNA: TGCGCCAGCAGCCAAGGGGTGGGCTCCTACAATGAGCAGTTCTTC.

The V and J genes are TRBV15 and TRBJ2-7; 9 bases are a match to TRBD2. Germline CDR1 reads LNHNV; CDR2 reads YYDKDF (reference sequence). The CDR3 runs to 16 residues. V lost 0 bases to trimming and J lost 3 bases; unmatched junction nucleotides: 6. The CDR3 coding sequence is TGTGCCACCAGCAGAGAGGGGGGAGCGGGAGGCTACGAGCAGTACTTC. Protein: CATSREGGAGGYEQYF.

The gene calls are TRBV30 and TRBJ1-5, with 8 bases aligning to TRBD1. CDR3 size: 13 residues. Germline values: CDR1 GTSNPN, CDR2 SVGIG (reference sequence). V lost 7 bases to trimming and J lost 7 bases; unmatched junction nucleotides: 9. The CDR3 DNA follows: TGTGCCTTCACCACAGGGGGTGGACAGCCCCAGCATTTT. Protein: CAFTTGGGQPQHF.

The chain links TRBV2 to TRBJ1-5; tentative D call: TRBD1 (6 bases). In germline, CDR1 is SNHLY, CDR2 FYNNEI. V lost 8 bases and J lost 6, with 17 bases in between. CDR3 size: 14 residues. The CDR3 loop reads CASSGAGVGQPQHF. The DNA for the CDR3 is TGTGCCAGCTCCGGGGCAGGGGTAGGTCAGCCCCAGCATTTT.

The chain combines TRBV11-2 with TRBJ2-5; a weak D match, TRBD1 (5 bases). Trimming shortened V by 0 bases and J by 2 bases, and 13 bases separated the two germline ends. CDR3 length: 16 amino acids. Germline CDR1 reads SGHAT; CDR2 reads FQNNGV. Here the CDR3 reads CASSLDNVSGQETQYF. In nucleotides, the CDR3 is TGTGCCAGCAGCTTAGATAACGTTTCAGGGCAAGAGACCCAGTACTTC.

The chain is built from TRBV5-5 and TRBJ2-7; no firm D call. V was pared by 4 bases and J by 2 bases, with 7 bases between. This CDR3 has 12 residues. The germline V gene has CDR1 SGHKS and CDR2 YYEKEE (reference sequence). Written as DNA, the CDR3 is TGTGCCAGCAGCGGCCAAACCTACGAGCAGTACTTC. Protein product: CASSGQTYEQYF.

This CDR3 reads CASSHGQSYNSPLHF. The CDR3 bases are TGTGCCAGCAGCCACGGTCAGAGTTATAATTCACCCCTCCACTTT. The chain carries TRBV3-1 (or the pseudogene TRBV3-2) and TRBJ1-6; the D is unclear. Deletions cut 3 bases from V and 4 bases from J, with 10 bases between. Germline CDR1 and CDR2: LGHDT and YNNKEL (reference sequence). The CDR3 extends over 15 amino acids.